These 17 T cell receptor beta chains came from one sample sequenced in a study of radiotherapy plus CTLA-4 blockade in lung cancer. Sequencing used immunoSEQ multiplex PCR; TCRdb keeps in-frame clones, though not all of them. The sample has about 120,000 clones, 90% seen once. The source was peripheral blood, collected from a patient treated with radiotherapy plus ipilimumab. These TCRs come from a human donor with non-small cell lung cancer that progressed on radiotherapy plus ipilimumab.

The chain combines TRBV30 with TRBJ2-1, with a weak D call TRBD2 (5 bases). The CDR3 sequence is 13 residues long. Germline V gives CDR1 GTSNPN, CDR2 SVGIG (reference sequence). The V end lost 0 bases, the J end lost 6 bases, and 9 bases lay between the germline ends. CDR3 DNA sequence: TGTGCCTGGAGTGTAGGGAGCCTCAATGAGCAGTTCTTC. It codes for CAWSVGSLNEQFF.

The V gene is TRBV5-1, the J gene TRBJ1-4, with TRBD1 matching 9 bases. J gave up 6 bases and V 4 bases, and 7 bases lay outside the gene matches. Per the germline V gene, CDR1 is SGHRS and CDR2 is YFSETQ. The CDR3 is 15 residues long. The CDR3 protein is CASSPRTGADEKLFF. The CDR3 region has the DNA TGCGCCAGCAGCCCTAGGACAGGGGCGGATGAAAAACTGTTTTTT.

This chain connects TRBV9 to TRBJ2-2, with D possibly being TRBD2 (5 bases). Trimming stripped 0 bases from V and 1 base from J, with 7 bases between. Germline-derived CDR1 and CDR2 are SGDLS and YYNGEE. This CDR3 is 15 amino acids long. CDR3 residues: CASSVAGMNTGELFF. In DNA, the CDR3 is TGTGCCAGCAGCGTAGCGGGAATGAACACCGGGGAGCTGTTTTTT.

The chain uses TRBV6-1 and TRBJ1-2; 8 nucleotides match TRBD1. CDR1 and CDR2 from the germline V gene are MNHNS and SASEGT. This CDR3 has 15 amino acids. J gave up 4 bases and V 5 bases, and 9 bases lay outside the gene matches. The CDR3 nucleotides read TGTGCCAGCAGTCTAATTCGGACAGGGCCCTATGGCTACACCTTC. Its protein product is CASSLIRTGPYGYTF.

The chain recombines TRBV9 with TRBJ2-5; tentatively, D is TRBD2 (5 bases). This CDR3 is 14 amino acids long. Trimming cost V 3 bases and J 4 bases, with 13 bases left between them. Germline CDR1 SGDLS, CDR2 YYNGEE. CDR3 loop: CASSGGGGLETQYF. CDR3 bases: TGTGCCAGCAGCGGCGGAGGTGGATTAGAGACCCAGTACTTC.

The rearrangement uses TRBV5-1 and TRBJ1-5; weak D call: TRBD1 (5 bases). Trimming pared 1 base from V and 6 bases from J, leaving 23 bases between. The CDR3 covers 18 residues. CDR1 SGHRS and CDR2 YFSETQ come from the germline V gene. The chain's CDR3 is CASSLIPSGGGLSQPQHF. CDR3 nucleotide sequence: TGCGCCAGCAGCTTGATCCCCTCCGGGGGAGGGCTCAGTCAGCCCCAGCATTTT.

The rearrangement links TRBV27 to TRBJ1-2; no clear D gene. This CDR3 comprises 15 residues. Trimming cost V 2 bases and J 8 bases, with 18 bases left between them. Germline V gives CDR1 MNHEY, CDR2 SMNVEV (reference sequence). CDR3 nucleotides: TGTGCCAGCAGTTTAGACTATGGTCGAAATCGGGGCTACACCTTC. Translation gives CASSLDYGRNRGYTF.

J is TRBJ1-2 and V is TRBV6-5; D unresolved. This CDR3 is 13 amino acids long. Trimming cost V 2 bases and J 3 bases, with 7 bases left between them. Per germline, CDR1 MNHEY and CDR2 SVGAGI. DNA of the CDR3: TGTGCCAGCAGTTACGGCAGTTACTATGGCTACACCTTC. Protein product: CASSYGSYYGYTF.

The chain uses TRBV6-1 and TRBJ2-5; D could derive from TRBD1 or TRBD2 (5 bases each). Germline-derived CDR1 and CDR2 are MNHNS and SASEGT. Trimming removed 1 base from V and 4 bases from J, with 13 bases in between. The CDR3 is made up of 15 amino acids. Here the CDR3 DNA reads TGTGCCAGCAGTGAAGGGGCTGAGGGGATAGAGACCCAGTACTTC. Its protein product is CASSEGAEGIETQYF.

The rearrangement links TRBV18 to TRBJ2-1, with 8 bases lining up with TRBD2. V shed 1 base, J shed 0 bases, and the junction held 23 bases outside the gene matches. Looked up from germline, CDR1 is KGHSH and CDR2 is LQKENI. There are 23 residues in the CDR3. The CDR3 nucleotides are TGTGCCAGCTCACCACGACCTGGGGAGCGGGAGCCCACCCGCAGAAGCTCCTACAATGAGCAGTTCTTC. It codes for CASSPRPGEREPTRRSSYNEQFF.

The rearrangement joins TRBV27 to TRBJ1-2; 12 bases fit TRBD1. J gave up 2 bases and V 4 bases, and 5 bases lay outside the gene matches. Germline V lookup: CDR1 MNHEY, CDR2 SMNVEV (reference sequence). The CDR3 has 16 amino acids. CDR3 sequence reads: CASSWGQGARNYGYTF. The CDR3 region has the DNA TGTGCCAGCAGTTGGGGACAGGGGGCGAGGAACTATGGCTACACCTTC.

The gene calls are TRBV29-1 and TRBJ1-1; perhaps TRBD1 as D (5 bases). Germline CDR1 reads SQVTM; CDR2 reads ANQGSEA. Deletions cut 6 bases from V and 4 bases from J, with 15 bases between. The CDR3 sequence is 13 residues long. DNA for the CDR3: TGCAGCGTCCGGCGGGGCGGTGGCACTGAAGCTTTCTTT. Its translation: CSVRRGGGTEAFF. Full variable domain (remainder filled in from reference TRBV29-1 and TRBJ1-1): SAVISQKPSRDICQRGTSLTIQCQVDSQVTMMFWYRQQPGQSLTLIATANQGSEATYESGFVIDKFPISRPNLTFSTLTVSNMSPEDSSIYLCSVRRGGGTEAFFGQGTRLTVV.

The genes are TRBV6-1 and TRBJ2-7; D uncertain. V was trimmed by 7 bases and J by 1 base, leaving 14 bases between them. The CDR3 sequence is 14 residues long. From germline, CDR1 is MNHNS and CDR2 SASEGT. CDR3 nucleotide sequence: TGTGCCAGCACCCCCCCCTCGGGTTCCTACGAGCAGTACTTC. This gives the protein CASTPPSGSYEQYF.

The chain joins TRBV27 to TRBJ1-4; D call uncertain. V lost 7 bases and J 3 bases, leaving 12 bases between the germline ends. Germline values: CDR1 MNHEY, CDR2 SMNVEV (reference sequence). The length of the CDR3 is 14 residues. CDR3 nucleotides: TGTGCCAGCATTTATAGGGTGGCTAATGAAAAACTGTTTTTT. This sequence encodes CASIYRVANEKLFF.

The chain recombines TRBV11-3 with TRBJ1-1; no firm D call. This CDR3 has 14 amino acids. V dropped 5 bases and J dropped 4 bases, with 14 bases sitting between them. CDR1 and CDR2 (germline): SGHNT, YENEEA. The DNA for the CDR3 is TGTGCCAGCAGCCTGGGGTGGGTGAGCACTGAAGCTTTCTTT. Translating gives CASSLGWVSTEAFF.

V and J are TRBV9 and TRBJ1-3; D uncertain. The germline CDR1 and CDR2 sequences are SGDLS and YYNGEE. CDR3 length equals 12 residues. The V end lost 3 bases, the J end lost 2 bases, and 3 bases lay between the germline ends. The CDR3 region is CASSDPGNTIYF. CDR3 DNA sequence: TGTGCCAGCAGCGACCCTGGAAACACCATATATTTT.

The V gene is TRBV19, the J gene TRBJ1-1; D call uncertain. The CDR3 length is 15 residues. The V gene lost 5 bases and the J gene lost 0 bases, with 13 bases spanning the gap. Germline V gene sequence: CDR1 LNHDA, CDR2 SQIVND (reference sequence). As DNA, the CDR3 is TGTGCCAGTAGTGAATTGGGTCCCATGAACACTGAAGCTTTCTTT. It is translated as CASSELGPMNTEAFF.